This passage covers 24 T cell receptor beta chains from one sample sequenced in a study of blood T cell repertoires in COVID-19. Sequencing used immunoSEQ multiplex PCR; TCRdb keeps in-frame clones, though not all of them. The sample consists of 70,000 to 90,000 clones, around 88% of them appearing once. The sample taken for sequencing was peripheral blood. All receptors derive from a man between 60 and 75 years old with acute or convalescent COVID-19.

This chain connects TRBV9 to TRBJ2-5; D remains unclear. CDR1 and CDR2 from the germline V gene are SGDLS and YYNGEE. V shed 1 base and J shed 5 bases, with 15 bases lying between them. The CDR3 has 15 residues. The DNA for the CDR3 is TGTGCCAGCAGCGTAAATAATGGGTTCGGGGAGACCCAGTACTTC. It specifies CASSVNNGFGETQYF.

The chain employs TRBV6-2 or TRBV6-3 and TRBJ2-3, with 8 bases matching TRBD2. Germline CDR1 is MNHEY and CDR2 is SVGEGT. The junction had 3 bases not matched to a gene; V was cut back by 0 bases and J by 1 base. The CDR3 runs to 16 residues. CDR3 in DNA: TGTGCCAGCAGTTACTCGTCGCGGGGGGGCACAGATACGCAGTATTTT. Translated: CASSYSSRGGTDTQYF.

The rearrangement links TRBV6-5 to TRBJ2-3; 10 bases fit TRBD1. Germline trimming cut 4 bases from V and 5 bases from J; bases unmatched to any gene: 3. The CDR3 runs 14 residues. Per the germline V gene, CDR1 is MNHEY and CDR2 is SVGAGI. The CDR3 protein is CASSSTGGLDTQYF. The CDR3 region has the DNA TGTGCCAGCAGTTCGACAGGGGGCTTAGATACGCAGTATTTT.

The genes are TRBV10-3 and TRBJ2-6; a weak D match, TRBD2 (6 bases). CDR3 length equals 16 residues. Germline lookup yields CDR1 ENHRY and CDR2 SYGVKD. V lost 4 bases and J lost 0, with 10 bases in between. The CDR3 here is CAISGLEGSGANVLTF. In DNA form, the CDR3 reads TGTGCCATCAGTGGTTTGGAGGGCTCTGGGGCCAACGTCCTGACTTTC.

This chain links TRBV7-6 with TRBJ2-7, with TRBD2 matching 9 bases. The CDR3 extends over 16 amino acids. Unmatched junction bases numbered 6, after V lost 3 bases and J lost 0 bases. The germline CDR1 and CDR2 sequences are SGHVS and FNYEAQ. The chain's CDR3 is CASSFEAGGASYEQYF. The CDR3 DNA sequence: TGTGCCAGCAGCTTTGAGGCGGGAGGGGCCTCCTACGAGCAGTACTTC.

This CDR3 is CASSEQGNQPQHF. As DNA, the CDR3 is TGTGCCAGCAGTGAACAGGGAAATCAGCCCCAGCATTTT. The genes are TRBV2 and TRBJ1-5; D possibly corresponds to TRBD1 (5 bases). V was pared by 2 bases and J by 4 bases, with 6 bases between. The CDR3 is made up of 13 amino acids. The germline CDR1 and CDR2 sequences are SNHLY and FYNNEI.

This clone has only a few counts. CDR3 protein: CSYRHREYTEAFF. The DNA for the CDR3 is TGCAGCTACCGACACAGGGAGTACACTGAAGCTTTCTTT. The rearrangement links TRBV29-1 to TRBJ1-1; a possible D gene is TRBD1 (6 bases). Germline-derived CDR1 and CDR2 are SQVTM and ANQGSEA. This CDR3 comprises 13 residues. V gave up 8 bases and J gave up 3 bases, with 16 bases separating them.

The chain couples TRBV6-5 to TRBJ2-1, with TRBD1 as a possible D gene (6 bases). This CDR3 comprises 15 residues. Germline V lookup: CDR1 MNHEY, CDR2 SVGAGI. The V end was cut by 7 bases, the J end by 4 bases, with 17 bases between. The CDR3 loop is CASINRDGPYNEQFF. The CDR3 region has the DNA TGTGCCAGCATTAACAGGGACGGACCGTACAATGAGCAGTTCTTC.

The chain joins TRBV27 to TRBJ2-7; TRBD2 aligns across 7 bases. The CDR3 covers 15 residues. Germline assignment: CDR1 MNHEY and CDR2 SMNVEV (reference sequence). V was pared by 3 bases and J by 3 bases, with 8 bases of the junction left unmatched. For the CDR3, the DNA is TGTGCCAGCAGTTTTTCAGCGGGACCGGGCTACGAGCAGTACTTC. Residues: CASSFSAGPGYEQYF.

This sequence joins TRBV5-1 and TRBJ1-2; D gene ambiguous. Trimming left V 1 base short and J 8 bases short, with 18 bases between. Germline V CDR1 and CDR2: SGHRS, YFSETQ. This CDR3 has 15 residues. CDR3 DNA: TGCGCCAGCAGCTTGACGACTTCGGCGGCGGGGGGCTACACCTTC. This codes for CASSLTTSAAGGYTF.

This clone was counted only a few times. The chain joins TRBV9 to TRBJ1-6; D gene uncertain. Germline assignment: CDR1 SGDLS and CDR2 YYNGEE. Trimming cost V 0 bases and J 10 bases, with 5 bases left between them. CDR3 length: 12 amino acids. The CDR3 spells CASSVGASPLHF. The CDR3 coding sequence is TGTGCCAGCAGCGTAGGAGCGTCACCCCTCCACTTT. Using reference TRBV9 and TRBJ1-6 for the parts outside the CDR3, the full variable domain is DSGVTQTPKHLITATGQRVTLRCSPRSGDLSVYWYQQSLDQGLQFLIQYYNGEERAKGNILERFSAQQFPDLHSELNLSSLELGDSALYFCASSVGASPLHFGNGTRLTVT.

This chain links TRBV4-3 with TRBJ1-3, with TRBD1 matching over 7 bases. CDR1 is LGHNA, CDR2 YSLEER, per germline. The CDR3 length is 16 residues. After removal of 2 bases from V and 0 bases from J, the junction contained 4 bases not matched to a gene. This CDR3 is CASSQQQGSSGNTIYF. The CDR3 DNA is TGCGCCAGCAGCCAACAACAGGGGAGCTCTGGAAACACCATATATTTT.

The chain employs TRBV10-3 and TRBJ2-3; D may be TRBD2 (6 bases). V gave up 0 bases and J gave up 4 bases, with 14 bases separating them. Germline lookup yields CDR1 ENHRY and CDR2 SYGVKD. There are 16 residues in the CDR3. CDR3 coding DNA: TGTGCCATCAGTGAGTCTGCTAGCGCTAGGCCAGATACGCAGTATTTT. Protein sequence: CAISESASARPDTQYF.

The V and J genes are TRBV5-6 and TRBJ1-2; D is unclear. Germline CDR1 is SGHDT and CDR2 is YYEEEE. Between the trimmed V and J ends, which lost 4 bases and 4 bases, there was a span of 14 bases. The CDR3 runs to 14 residues. The CDR3 protein is CASSHSGAPYGYTF. CDR3 bases: TGTGCCAGCAGCCACTCGGGAGCCCCCTATGGCTACACCTTC.

The V call is TRBV30, the J call TRBJ1-2, with 7 nucleotides matching TRBD1. Trimming cost V 4 bases and J 3 bases; bases outside gene matches: 8. CDR1 and CDR2 from the germline V gene are GTSNPN and SVGIG (reference sequence). This CDR3 comprises 14 residues. The CDR3 DNA reads as TGTGCCTGGACCTTGACGAGGGGGCACTATGGCTACACCTTC. Translating gives CAWTLTRGHYGYTF.

This clone was picked up a small number of times. This chain links TRBV7-3 with TRBJ2-1, with 8 bases lining up with TRBD1. The germline CDR1 and CDR2 sequences are SGHTA and FQGTGA. V lost 6 bases, J lost 7 bases, and 8 bases stayed unmatched. The CDR3 consists of 14 residues. CDR3 nucleotides: TGTGCCAGCAGTCGAGGACAGGGTAAAAATGAGCAGTTCTTC. As protein: CASSRGQGKNEQFF.

The chain joins TRBV15 to TRBJ1-2; no firm D call. Germline V lookup: CDR1 LNHNV, CDR2 YYDKDF (reference sequence). The CDR3 is 14 amino acids. Trimming pared 5 bases from V and 1 base from J, leaving 11 bases between. The CDR3 sequence: CATSDGTVNYGYTF. DNA for the CDR3: TGTGCCACCAGCGACGGAACAGTTAACTATGGCTACACCTTC.

The CDR3 bases are TGCAGCGTTGAAGATCTTCCCGGGGAGCTGTTTTTT. Translation gives CSVEDLPGELFF. V gene TRBV29-1 combines with J gene TRBJ2-2; D is unclear. The CDR3 has 12 residues. From germline, CDR1 is SQVTM and CDR2 ANQGSEA. V lost 0 bases and J lost 6, with 5 bases in between.

The chain joins TRBV4-1 to TRBJ2-7, with TRBD2 matching over 7 bases. V shed 0 bases, J shed 7 bases, and the junction held 6 bases outside the gene matches. The CDR3 has 14 residues. The germline gives CDR1 MGHRA, CDR2 YSYEKL. As DNA, the CDR3 is TGCGCCAGCAGCCAAGATAGGGTCGGGGGGGAGCAGTACTTC. Residues: CASSQDRVGGEQYF.

This clone was picked up a small number of times. CDR3 in DNA: TGTGCCAGTAGTGGACTAGCGGGGTACAATGAGCAGTTCTTC. This gives the protein CASSGLAGYNEQFF. The rearrangement uses TRBV19 and TRBJ2-1; 12 bases align to TRBD2. J gave up 4 bases and V 5 bases, and 0 bases lay outside the gene matches. CDR3 length equals 14 residues. Germline loops: CDR1 LNHDA, CDR2 SQIVND (reference sequence).

This rearrangement joins TRBV20-1 to TRBJ2-3, with D tentatively TRBD2 (6 bases). V lost 3 bases and J 4 bases, leaving 14 bases between the germline ends. Germline CDR1 DFQATT, CDR2 SNEGSKA (reference sequence). The CDR3 is 14 residues long. As DNA, the CDR3 is TGCAGTGCTAGTCTAGCGATGTCGGCAGATACGCAGTATTTT. The encoded protein is CSASLAMSADTQYF.

The chain carries TRBV14 and TRBJ2-3, with D hard to call. The V gene lost 3 bases and the J gene lost 5 bases, with 9 bases spanning the gap. The germline V gene encodes CDR1 SGHDN and CDR2 FVKESK. The CDR3 length is 13 residues. CDR3 sequence (DNA): TGTGCCAGCAGCCATCCCATACTAGATACGCAGTATTTT. This translates into CASSHPILDTQYF.

The genes are TRBV6-6 and TRBJ2-3; tentatively, D is TRBD1 (6 bases). This CDR3 comprises 14 residues. Trimming pared 2 bases from V and 3 bases from J, leaving 9 bases between. Germline loops: CDR1 MNHNY, CDR2 SVGAGI (reference sequence). CDR3 region: CASSYRGITDTQYF. The CDR3 coding sequence is TGTGCCAGCAGTTACAGGGGGATTACAGATACGCAGTATTTT.

This sequence joins TRBV7-2 and TRBJ2-3; TRBD2 agrees at 10 bases. With V trimmed by 5 bases and J by 7 bases, 9 bases remained unmatched. CDR3 length: 15 residues. CDR1 and CDR2 (germline): SGHTA, FQGNSA. In DNA form, the CDR3 reads TGTGCCAGCAGCCCCCCGGGGACTAGCGATCATACGCAGTATTTT. Translating it yields CASSPPGTSDHTQYF.